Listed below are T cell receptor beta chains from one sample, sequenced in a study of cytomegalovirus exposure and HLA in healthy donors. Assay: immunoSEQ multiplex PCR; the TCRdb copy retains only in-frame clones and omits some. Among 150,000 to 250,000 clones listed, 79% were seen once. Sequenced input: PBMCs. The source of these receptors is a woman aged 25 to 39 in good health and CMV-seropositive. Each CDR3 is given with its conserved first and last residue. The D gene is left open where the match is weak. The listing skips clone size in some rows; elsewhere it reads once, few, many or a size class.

CDR3 DNA: TGTGCCAGCAGCTCCCTCTTAAGCGGGCGGAAACCGGGGGAGCAGTTCTTC
CDR3 protein: CASSSLLSGRKPGEQFF
clone size: .
CDR3 length: 17
J gene: TRBJ2-1
D gene: .
V gene: TRBV11-2

CDR3 DNA: TGCAGCGTTGTTCCACGGGGGGGCGCGGGGTACACTGAAGCTTTCTTT
CDR3 protein: CSVVPRGGAGYTEAFF
clone size: .
CDR3 length: 16
J gene: TRBJ1-1
D gene: .
V gene: TRBV29-1

CDR3 DNA: TGCAGCGCATTGGGGACAGTACAGAGGGGTAATGAAAAACTGTTTTTT
CDR3 protein: CSALGTVQRGNEKLFF
clone size: .
CDR3 length: 16
J gene: TRBJ1-4
D gene: TRBD1
V gene: TRBV29-1

CDR3 DNA: TGTGCCAGCTCACCGACAGCGAACACTGAAGCTTTCTTT
CDR3 protein: CASSPTANTEAFF
clone size: .
CDR3 length: 13
J gene: TRBJ1-1
D gene: .
V gene: TRBV18

CDR3 DNA: TGTGCCAGCAGCTTCTTTACAGGGTCGGTTTCACCCCTCCACTTT
CDR3 protein: CASSFFTGSVSPLHF
clone size: .
CDR3 length: 15
J gene: TRBJ1-6
D gene: .
V gene: TRBV6-5

CDR3 DNA: TGTGCCAGCAGATTGGGACAGGGCAGATTTTCGGACACTGAAGCTTTCTTT
CDR3 protein: CASRLGQGRFSDTEAFF
clone size: .
CDR3 length: 17
J gene: TRBJ1-1
D gene: TRBD1
V gene: TRBV2

CDR3 DNA: TGCGCCAGCAGCCAGACACAGGCCTATGGCTACACCTTC
CDR3 protein: CASSQTQAYGYTF
clone size: .
CDR3 length: 13
J gene: TRBJ1-2
D gene: .
V gene: TRBV4-1

CDR3 DNA: TGTGCCAGCAGGGGACAGGGGAACAATGAGCAGTTCTTC
CDR3 protein: CASRGQGNNEQFF
clone size: once
CDR3 length: 13
J gene: TRBJ2-1
D gene: TRBD1
V gene: TRBV11-3

CDR3 DNA: TGTGCCAGCAGCTTGGCCACGGGAAATGAAAACACCATATATTTT
CDR3 protein: CASSLATGNENTIYF
clone size: .
CDR3 length: 15
J gene: TRBJ1-3
D gene: .
V gene: TRBV5-4

CDR3 DNA: TGTGCCGACCGGGACAGGGCTTTTAACTATGGCTACACCTTC
CDR3 protein: CADRDRAFNYGYTF
clone size: .
CDR3 length: 14
J gene: TRBJ1-2
D gene: .
V gene: TRBV21-1

CDR3 DNA: TGTGCCAGCAGTTTAGGCGGACAGGACTACGAGCAGTACTTC
CDR3 protein: CASSLGGQDYEQYF
clone size: few
CDR3 length: 14
J gene: TRBJ2-7
D gene: TRBD1
V gene: TRBV27

CDR3 DNA: TGTGCCAGCATTTCTCTAGCGGGAGATTGGAATACGCAGTATTTT
CDR3 protein: CASISLAGDWNTQYF
clone size: .
CDR3 length: 15
J gene: TRBJ2-3
D gene: TRBD2
V gene: TRBV6-1

CDR3 DNA: TGTGCCAGCAGCCGAGGACTAGCGGGAGCATCCAATGAGCAGTTCTTC
CDR3 protein: CASSRGLAGASNEQFF
clone size: .
CDR3 length: 16
J gene: TRBJ2-1
D gene: TRBD2
V gene: TRBV7-8

CDR3 DNA: TGTGCCAGCAGCGTAGGCGGGACTAGTGCTGAGACCCAGTACTTC
CDR3 protein: CASSVGGTSAETQYF
clone size: .
CDR3 length: 15
J gene: TRBJ2-5
D gene: TRBD2
V gene: TRBV9

CDR3 DNA: TGTGCCAGCAGTTACGGGCAGGGGGTCGAAGAGCAGTACTTC
CDR3 protein: CASSYGQGVEEQYF
clone size: .
CDR3 length: 14
J gene: TRBJ2-7
D gene: TRBD1
V gene: TRBV6-5

CDR3 DNA: TGCGCCAGCAGCCGGACTAGCGGGGGGGCGGGCGGGGAGCTGTTTTTT
CDR3 protein: CASSRTSGGAGGELFF
clone size: .
CDR3 length: 16
J gene: TRBJ2-2
D gene: TRBD2
V gene: TRBV4-1

CDR3 DNA: TGTGCCAGCAGCTCGACAGCAGGGACACTCGGCACAGATACGCAGTATTTT
CDR3 protein: CASSSTAGTLGTDTQYF
clone size: .
CDR3 length: 17
J gene: TRBJ2-3
D gene: .
V gene: TRBV11-3